The 20 T cell receptor beta chains given below trace back to one sample, sequenced in a study of T cells in Graves' hyperthyroidism and ophthalmopathy. TCR beta CDR3 sequences were amplified from RNA transcripts. The HTBI set primed first-round TCR CDR3 RT-PCR. MiXCR, run by TCRdb on the multiplex PCR reads, gives a single entry per CDR3 protein. The sample records hundreds of thousands of distinct CDR3 sequences, 16% being singletons. The sequencing sample was made of blood. These receptor sequences come from a woman aged 40 to 55 with Graves' ophthalmopathy.

The V and J genes are TRBV5-1 and TRBJ1-2; D unresolved. V gave up 4 bases and J gave up 3 bases, with 13 bases separating them. Germline CDR1 and CDR2: SGHRS and YFSETQ. The CDR3 is 14 residues long. In nucleotides, the CDR3 is TGCGCCAGCAGCCAGTCCTCGACGGACTATGGCTACACCTTC. It specifies CASSQSSTDYGYTF.

The table lists this clonotype with many counts. The chain recombines TRBV2 with TRBJ1-1, with D maybe TRBD1 (6 bases). From germline, CDR1 is SNHLY and CDR2 FYNNEI. Trimming left V 0 bases short and J 4 bases short, with 27 bases between. CDR3 length: 20 amino acids. In DNA, the CDR3 is TGTGCCAGCAGTGAAGCGCTCCGACCCTATGAGGGGGTTTTAATCACTGAAGCTTTCTTT. Translating gives CASSEALRPYEGVLITEAFF.

This clonotype was seen at least ten times. The V gene is TRBV20-1, the J gene TRBJ2-1; possibly TRBD2 for D (6 bases). The ends were cut back, 6 bases at V and 14 bases at J, with 14 bases in the middle. Germline loops: CDR1 DFQATT, CDR2 SNEGSKA (reference sequence). The CDR3 is made up of 10 amino acids. The CDR3 nucleotides read TGCAGTGCGGGGTTAGGGAGGAAGTTCTTC. Protein: CSAGLGRKFF.

This clonotype was seen many times. This chain uses TRBV28 with TRBJ2-2; D is perhaps TRBD1 (5 bases). The CDR3 runs to 12 residues. CDR1 is MDHEN, CDR2 SYDVKM, per germline. The V end lost 7 bases, the J end lost 9 bases, and 12 bases lay between the germline ends. CDR3 sequence (DNA): TGTGCCAGCACAGGGAAGGCAAGGGAGCTGTTTTTT. Its translation is CASTGKARELFF.

The chain employs TRBV10-3 and TRBJ1-1; possibly TRBD1 for D (6 bases). The germline gives CDR1 ENHRY, CDR2 SYGVKD. The CDR3 is made up of 14 amino acids. Trimming stripped 5 bases from V and 0 bases from J, with 10 bases between. The CDR3: CAISQTGLNTEAFF. Written as DNA, the CDR3 is TGTGCCATCAGTCAGACAGGTCTGAACACTGAAGCTTTCTTT.

This chain links TRBV20-1 with TRBJ2-2; 14 nucleotides match TRBD2. CDR1 and CDR2 (germline): DFQATT, SNEGSKA (reference sequence). The trim removed 6 bases at V and 1 base at J, leaving 10 bases unmatched. CDR3 length equals 18 residues. The CDR3, as DNA: TGCAGTGCCGGTCGACTAGCGGGAGGGCCTTGGAACACCGGGGAGCTGTTTTTT. It codes for CSAGRLAGGPWNTGELFF.

For this clonotype: A much more abundant neighbour one base away suggests this may be a read error. This chain uses TRBV20-1 with TRBJ2-7; 10 bases match TRBD1. Germline V gene sequence: CDR1 DFQATT, CDR2 SNEGSKA (reference sequence). V shed 6 bases and J 8 bases; nucleotides not matched to a gene: 7. This CDR3 is 12 amino acids long. Written as DNA, the CDR3 is TGCAGTGCCGACAGGGGGCGATACAAGCAGTACTTC. Translation: CSADRGRYKQYF.

The gene calls are TRBV6-1 and TRBJ1-4; D may be TRBD1 (6 bases). The CDR3 has 14 residues. Germline V gene sequence: CDR1 MNHNS, CDR2 SASEGT. The V end was cut by 4 bases, the J end by 8 bases, with 14 bases between. This chain's CDR3 is CASSVDRTAEKLFF. In DNA, the CDR3 is TGTGCCAGCAGTGTTGACAGGACTGCGGAAAAACTGTTTTTT.

Only a few counts were recorded for this clonotype. The gene calls are TRBV6-1 and TRBJ2-2; 7 positions agree with TRBD1. Germline trimming cut 4 bases from V and 2 bases from J; bases unmatched to any gene: 7. This CDR3 region has 16 residues. CDR1 MNHNS and CDR2 SASEGT come from the germline V gene. The CDR3 region is CASSGGDSENTGELFF. The CDR3 region has the DNA TGTGCCAGCAGTGGAGGGGACAGCGAAAACACCGGGGAGCTGTTTTTT.

This clonotype was recorded many times. This chain joins TRBV6-5 and TRBJ1-1, with D hard to call. With 2 bases removed from V and 1 base from J, the gap between germline ends came to 2 bases. Germline V gene data show CDR1 as MNHEY and CDR2 as SVGAGI. This CDR3 comprises 12 residues. The DNA of the CDR3 is TGTGCCAGCAGTTACCCGAACACTGAAGCTTTCTTT. This codes for CASSYPNTEAFF.

This clonotype was observed many times. The genes are TRBV2 and TRBJ2-5; TRBD2 matches 8 bases. The J segment lost 2 bases and the V segment lost 2 bases, leaving 4 bases of the junction unmatched. CDR1 is SNHLY, CDR2 FYNNEI, per germline. The length of the CDR3 is 15 residues. CDR3 loop: CASSESGSRQETQYF. CDR3 in DNA: TGTGCCAGCAGTGAAAGCGGGAGCAGGCAAGAGACCCAGTACTTC.

The rearrangement uses TRBV20-1 and TRBJ1-2; D is unresolved. The V and J ends lost 3 bases and 2 bases respectively, with 10 bases between them. CDR3 length: 13 residues. Germline V gene data show CDR1 as DFQATT and CDR2 as SNEGSKA (reference sequence). The CDR3 DNA sequence: TGCAGTGCTAGTATCCAGGCCAACTATGGCTACACCTTC. It yields the protein CSASIQANYGYTF.

This clonotype came up many times. The J gene is TRBJ1-4, the V gene TRBV20-1; D unresolved. V shed 0 bases and J shed 6 bases, with 14 bases lying between them. The germline V gene encodes CDR1 DFQATT and CDR2 SNEGSKA (reference sequence). The CDR3 consists of 15 residues. CDR3 nucleotide sequence: TGCAGTGCTAGAGATCTGCCGAGACGCTATGAAAAACTGTTTTTT. Protein sequence: CSARDLPRRYEKLFF.

This clonotype was detected many times. The V gene is TRBV6-1, the J gene TRBJ2-5, with 7 bases lining up with TRBD1. The CDR3 has 13 amino acids. Germline CDR1 and CDR2: MNHNS and SASEGT. Unmatched junction bases numbered 3, after V lost 5 bases and J lost 3 bases. The CDR3 DNA is TGTGCCAGCAGTTCCGGACAGGAAGAGACCCAGTACTTC. It specifies CASSSGQEETQYF.

This clonotype was recorded many times. The chain combines TRBV27 with TRBJ2-6; 10 bases align to TRBD1. Trimming removed 8 bases from V and 0 bases from J; junction bases left unmatched: 4. This CDR3 comprises 16 residues. The germline CDR1 and CDR2 sequences are MNHEY and SMNVEV (reference sequence). CDR3 in amino acids: CASGQGGSSGANVLTF. CDR3 DNA: TGTGCCAGCGGACAGGGGGGAAGCTCTGGGGCCAACGTCCTGACTTTC.

This clonotype was observed at least ten times. The chain couples TRBV30 to TRBJ1-6, with D maybe TRBD1 (6 bases). Germline assignment: CDR1 GTSNPN and CDR2 SVGIG (reference sequence). The CDR3 extends over 15 amino acids. V gave up 2 bases and J gave up 9 bases, with 17 bases separating them. This CDR3 is CAWSSDRRRSSPLHF. The CDR3 coding sequence is TGTGCCTGGAGTTCCGACAGGAGGCGTAGTTCACCCCTCCACTTT. Drawing the rest from reference TRBV30 and TRBJ1-6, the complete variable domain is SQTIHQWPATLVQPVGSPLSLECTVEGTSNPNLYWYRQAAGRGLQLLFYSVGIGQISSEVPQNLSASRPQDRQFILSSKKLLLSDSGFYLCAWSSDRRRSSPLHFGNGTRLTVT.

The gene calls are TRBV7-2 and TRBJ2-7; D gene ambiguous. This CDR3 has 14 amino acids. The V end lost 7 bases, the J end lost 2 bases, and 15 bases lay between the germline ends. Looked up from germline, CDR1 is SGHTA and CDR2 is FQGNSA. The CDR3 loop is CASTLSHGPYEQYF. In DNA form, the CDR3 reads TGTGCCAGCACCCTTTCGCACGGACCCTACGAGCAGTACTTC. The entire variable domain, with the rest obtained from reference TRBV7-2 and TRBJ2-7, is as follows: GAGVSQSPSNKVTEKGKDVELRCDPISGHTALYWYRQSLGQGLEFLIYFQGNSAPDKSGLPSDRFSAERTGGSVSTLTIQRTQQEDSAVYLCASTLSHGPYEQYFGPGTRLTVT.

This clonotype came up many times. This chain links TRBV9 with TRBJ2-1, with D possibly being TRBD1 (6 bases). CDR1 is SGDLS and CDR2 is YYNGEE in the germline V gene. The CDR3 is 17 residues long. Trimming shortened V by 2 bases and J by 0 bases, and 15 bases separated the two germline ends. This CDR3 reads CASSVAGAPSSYNEQFF. The DNA of the CDR3 is TGTGCCAGCAGCGTCGCAGGGGCCCCGAGCTCCTACAATGAGCAGTTCTTC.

The chain employs TRBV3-1 and TRBJ2-2; D not resolved. Trimming pared 6 bases from V and 5 bases from J, leaving 22 bases between. CDR1 LGHDT and CDR2 YNNKEL come from the germline V gene (reference sequence). The CDR3 has 17 amino acids. This chain's CDR3 is CASRRSYRASITGELFF. In DNA form, the CDR3 reads TGTGCCAGCAGACGATCATATAGGGCGAGTATAACCGGGGAGCTGTTTTTT.

This clonotype was seen ten or more times. The chain carries TRBV28 and TRBJ2-5, with D unclear. The CDR3 extends over 17 amino acids. Germline lookup yields CDR1 MDHEN and CDR2 SYDVKM. Trimming took off 5 bases at V and 0 bases at J, with 19 bases between the two ends. Written as DNA, the CDR3 is TGTGCCAGCAGTCTCCTCGGTCCAGGACCAAACCAAGAGACCCAGTACTTC. Its protein is CASSLLGPGPNQETQYF.